The 30 T cell receptor beta chains listed next were all sequenced from one sample in a study of shared clonotypes between healthy human individuals (dated by TCRdb to the early 2020s). The protocol used for the library was the immunoSEQ multiplex PCR assay. The table comes from immuneACCESS by way of TCRdb, which keeps in-frame sequences with V and J called. Part of the clones is missing from these tables; in studies checked, under half for an unresolved V gene and the rest for unknown reasons. The table for this sample lists about 2.4 million clones; around 94% of them were counted only once. The top ten hold roughly 0.13% of the sample. Sequencing input: naive CD4+ T cells sorted from blood. This specimen's cell subset or site label, interpreted: CD45RA+ positively selected. The receptors derive from a man between 18 and 29 years old in good health.

The count of this clone is one. The chain combines TRBV19 with TRBJ1-4; no reliable D call. CDR3 length: 15 amino acids. With 2 bases removed from V and 0 bases from J, the gap between germline ends came to 7 bases. Germline V lookup: CDR1 LNHDA, CDR2 SQIVND (reference sequence). Here the CDR3 DNA reads TGTGCCAGTAGTATATCCCGGACAACTAATGAAAAACTGTTTTTT. Its translation is CASSISRTTNEKLFF.

This clone was observed a single time. This same CDR3 is encoded by further DNA sequences in the sample. This chain uses TRBV7-9 with TRBJ1-3; weak D call: TRBD1 (6 bases). The CDR3 sequence is 14 residues long. CDR1 and CDR2 (germline): SEHNR, FQNEAQ (reference sequence). The V end was cut by 4 bases, the J end by 0 bases, with 7 bases between. In nucleotides, the CDR3 is TGTGCCAGCAGCTCGACAGGCTCTGGAAACACCATATATTTT. It encodes CASSSTGSGNTIYF.

The J gene is TRBJ2-3, the V gene TRBV28; no definite D call. This CDR3 region has 13 residues. The germline V and J ends were trimmed by 7 bases and 2 bases, with 10 bases remaining between them. The V gene's germline CDR1 is MDHEN and CDR2 SYDVKM. The CDR3 nucleotides are TGTGCCAGCAAAGAACAGCTCACAGATACGCAGTATTTT. Translation gives CASKEQLTDTQYF. Drawing the rest from reference TRBV28 and TRBJ2-3, the complete variable domain is DVKVTQSSRYLVKRTGEKVFLECVQDMDHENMFWYRQDPGLGLRLIYFSYDVKMKEKGDIPEGYSVSREKKERFSLILESASTNQTSMYLCASKEQLTDTQYFGPGTRLTVL.

The V call is TRBV6-6, the J call TRBJ2-1, with a weak D call TRBD1 (6 bases). The CDR3 runs to 14 residues. V lost 8 bases to trimming and J lost 2 bases, with 13 bases between them. From germline, CDR1 is MNHNY and CDR2 SVGAGI (reference sequence). CDR3 in amino acids: CASHTGLTYNEQFF. CDR3 nucleotide sequence: TGTGCCAGCCACACAGGGCTTACCTACAATGAGCAGTTCTTC.

V usage is TRBV2 and J usage is TRBJ2-5; D uncertain. The CDR3 runs to 12 residues. Between the trimmed V and J ends, which lost 4 bases and 1 base, there was a span of 4 bases. Germline assignment: CDR1 SNHLY and CDR2 FYNNEI. The CDR3 protein is CASSAAQETQYF. CDR3 bases: TGTGCCAGCAGTGCGGCCCAAGAGACCCAGTACTTC.

To note about this clone: Distinct nucleotide sequences in the sample also encode this CDR3. This chain connects TRBV30 to TRBJ1-6; 10 nucleotides agree with TRBD1. Trimming took 3 bases from V and 7 from J; bases not matched to a gene: 0. Germline lookup yields CDR1 GTSNPN and CDR2 SVGIG (reference sequence). The CDR3 is 13 amino acids. The CDR3 protein is CAWRTGGNSPLHF. The CDR3 bases are TGTGCCTGGAGGACAGGGGGCAATTCACCCCTCCACTTT.

The chain employs TRBV4-1 and TRBJ2-3, with 7 bases matching TRBD1. V lost 3 bases to trimming and J lost 1 base; unmatched junction nucleotides: 4. Germline loops: CDR1 MGHRA, CDR2 YSYEKL. The CDR3 extends over 15 amino acids. The CDR3 protein is CASSHDRVGTDTQYF. The CDR3, as DNA: TGCGCCAGCAGCCACGACAGGGTAGGCACAGATACGCAGTATTTT.

This rearrangement joins TRBV7-3 to TRBJ2-3; 9 bases agree with TRBD2. V trimming: 4 bases; J trimming: 4 bases; junction bases outside the gene matches: 9. Germline CDR1 and CDR2: SGHTA and FQGTGA. This CDR3 comprises 16 residues. The CDR3 DNA reads TGTGCCAGCAGCTCCGCTGGCGGGGGGGCGCCAGATACGCAGTATTTT. Translated, it gives CASSSAGGGAPDTQYF.

The chain joins TRBV6-6 to TRBJ1-5; no clear D gene. From germline, CDR1 is MNHNY and CDR2 SVGAGI (reference sequence). CDR3 length: 15 residues. V was trimmed by 3 bases and J by 0 bases, leaving 9 bases between them. CDR3 protein: CASSYTGNSNQPQHF. Written as DNA, the CDR3 is TGTGCCAGCAGTTATACCGGTAATAGCAATCAGCCCCAGCATTTT.

CDR3 in DNA: TGTGCCATCAGTGAGTCGAGGACTCTGTTCTTC. This encodes CAISESRTLFF. The chain is built from TRBV10-3 and TRBJ2-1; D possibly corresponds to TRBD2 (5 bases). This CDR3 spans 11 amino acids. V lost 0 bases and J lost 15, with 9 bases in between. Germline V gene lookup returns CDR1 ENHRY and CDR2 SYGVKD.

The chain is built from TRBV5-5 and TRBJ1-2, with D possibly being TRBD1 (5 bases). Per germline, CDR1 SGHKS and CDR2 YYEKEE (reference sequence). The CDR3 spans 15 residues. Deletions cut 4 bases from V and 2 bases from J, with 15 bases between. The CDR3 here is CASSPPGRGNYGYTF. Written as DNA, the CDR3 is TGTGCCAGCAGCCCGCCGGGACGCGGAAACTATGGCTACACCTTC.

The chain recombines TRBV6-5 with TRBJ2-2; maybe TRBD1 (5 bases). The length of the CDR3 is 14 residues. The germline V and J ends were trimmed by 10 bases and 3 bases, with 15 bases remaining between them. Per the germline V gene, CDR1 is MNHEY and CDR2 is SVGAGI. CDR3 in DNA: TGTGCCATCAGAAGGGGTGGAGACACCGGGGAGCTGTTTTTT. Its translation: CAIRRGGDTGELFF.

V is TRBV7-2 and J is TRBJ2-3; D is perhaps TRBD1 (5 bases). There are 15 residues in the CDR3. The ends were cut back, 2 bases at V and 3 bases at J, with 12 bases in the middle. Per germline, CDR1 SGHTA and CDR2 FQGNSA. In nucleotides, the CDR3 is TGTGCCAGCAGCTTAATTGTGAAGGGGACAGATACGCAGTATTTT. Amino acids: CASSLIVKGTDTQYF. The variable domain in full, completed from reference TRBV7-2 and TRBJ2-3, reads GAGVSQSPSNKVTEKGKDVELRCDPISGHTALYWYRQSLGQGLEFLIYFQGNSAPDKSGLPSDRFSAERTGGSVSTLTIQRTQQEDSAVYLCASSLIVKGTDTQYFGPGTRLTVL.

This sequence joins TRBV2 and TRBJ2-7; TRBD1 matches 11 bases. Trimming at V came to 2 bases and at J to 3 bases, leaving 3 bases not matched to a gene. The CDR3 sequence is 15 residues long. The germline V gene has CDR1 SNHLY and CDR2 FYNNEI. The CDR3 protein is CASSESGQGGYEQYF. The CDR3 DNA sequence: TGTGCCAGCAGTGAATCGGGACAGGGGGGCTACGAGCAGTACTTC.

V usage is TRBV5-4 and J usage is TRBJ2-7; 7 nucleotides line up with TRBD2. Germline-derived CDR1 and CDR2 are SGHNT and YYREEE (reference sequence). The CDR3 extends over 15 amino acids. V trimming: 4 bases; J trimming: 2 bases; junction bases outside the gene matches: 9. The DNA of the CDR3 is TGTGCCAGCAGCCCCCCAGCGGGGTTTACCTACGAGCAGTACTTC. It specifies CASSPPAGFTYEQYF.

The chain uses TRBV5-1 and TRBJ1-1, with TRBD1 matching 8 bases. V shed 4 bases, J shed 5 bases, and the junction held 7 bases outside the gene matches. CDR1 SGHRS and CDR2 YFSETQ come from the germline V gene. The CDR3 is 14 residues long. The DNA of the CDR3 is TGCGCCAGCAGCGGTCCAGGGGGCGGTACTGAAGCTTTCTTT. This codes for CASSGPGGGTEAFF.

This clone was seen a handful of times. This chain uses TRBV6-1 with TRBJ1-1; the D is unclear. The CDR3 sequence is 13 residues long. CDR1 and CDR2 (germline): MNHNS, SASEGT. The V end was cut by 7 bases, the J end by 4 bases, with 13 bases between. The chain's CDR3 is CASTRSGGTEAFF. The CDR3 DNA follows: TGTGCCAGCACTCGGTCGGGTGGCACTGAAGCTTTCTTT.

CDR3 sequence reads: CASSLQRGGGKYQETQYF. CDR3 DNA: TGTGCCAGCAGCTTACAGCGGGGGGGCGGAAAGTACCAAGAGACCCAGTACTTC. The chain combines TRBV5-4 with TRBJ2-5; TRBD2 agrees at 10 bases. CDR1 and CDR2 (germline): SGHNT, YYREEE (reference sequence). The CDR3 is made up of 18 amino acids. With 2 bases clipped from V and 0 bases from J, the junction kept 10 bases outside the gene matches.

The chain couples TRBV9 to TRBJ2-3; D not resolved. CDR1 is SGDLS and CDR2 is YYNGEE in the germline V gene. The V and J ends lost 3 bases and 2 bases respectively, with 28 bases between them. This CDR3 is 20 amino acids long. CDR3 sequence (DNA): TGTGCCAGCAGCGCCGCGAGCAAAACCGGGTCACCCGACTTCACAGATACGCAGTATTTT. Its protein is CASSAASKTGSPDFTDTQYF.

This chain uses TRBV7-2 with TRBJ2-5; D gene unclear. The CDR3 consists of 15 residues. Germline CDR1 SGHTA, CDR2 FQGNSA. V was cut by 2 bases and J by 2 bases, with 12 bases left in between. In nucleotides, the CDR3 is TGTGCCAGCAGCTTATATTCGGGCAGTCAAGAGACCCAGTACTTC. As protein: CASSLYSGSQETQYF.

This clone was observed once. The chain employs TRBV25-1 and TRBJ2-3; 7 bases are shared with TRBD2. The CDR3 sequence is 16 residues long. CDR1 MGHDK and CDR2 SYGVNS come from the germline V gene. J was trimmed by 3 bases and V by 3 bases; bases with no gene match: 9. This CDR3 reads CASSEGWVSGTDTQYF. In DNA, the CDR3 is TGTGCCAGCAGTGAGGGATGGGTTAGCGGGACAGATACGCAGTATTTT.

With regard to this clone: Additional DNA sequences in this sample encode the identical CDR3. This chain connects TRBV19 to TRBJ2-5; D unclear. CDR3 length: 11 residues. Germline V gene data show CDR1 as LNHDA and CDR2 as SQIVND (reference sequence). Trimming removed 3 bases from V and 1 base from J, with 0 bases in between. Here the CDR3 reads CASSIQETQYF. CDR3 nucleotides: TGTGCCAGTAGTATCCAAGAGACCCAGTACTTC.

The V call is TRBV2, the J call TRBJ1-5, with no clear D. CDR1 is SNHLY and CDR2 is FYNNEI in the germline V gene. The CDR3 totals 15 residues. Trimming removed 4 bases from V and 1 base from J, with 11 bases in between. The CDR3 DNA follows: TGTGCCAGCAGTGTAATTGGAGGAAGCAATCAGCCCCAGCATTTT. It yields the protein CASSVIGGSNQPQHF.

This clone was observed a single time. The chain combines TRBV4-1 with TRBJ2-3; no clear D. The CDR3 spans 16 residues. Germline-derived CDR1 and CDR2 are MGHRA and YSYEKL. V was shortened by 0 bases and J by 5 bases, with 15 bases between the two germline ends. Here the CDR3 DNA reads TGCGCCAGCAGCCAAGATGGAGCGCCGGGCTTAGATACGCAGTATTTT. As protein: CASSQDGAPGLDTQYF.

The chain joins TRBV6-5 to TRBJ1-2; D remains ambiguous. The length of the CDR3 is 14 residues. Germline V gene data show CDR1 as MNHEY and CDR2 as SVGAGI. The ends were cut back, 0 bases at V and 4 bases at J, with 9 bases in the middle. In DNA form, the CDR3 reads TGTGCCAGCAGTTACTCCCGGTGGGCCTATGGCTACACCTTC. Protein sequence: CASSYSRWAYGYTF.

The chain couples TRBV7-8 to TRBJ2-2, with TRBD1 as a possible D gene (6 bases). The V end lost 2 bases, the J end lost 2 bases, and 9 bases lay between the germline ends. The CDR3 runs to 15 residues. Germline V gives CDR1 SGHVS, CDR2 FQNEAQ. The CDR3 is CASSLRDKNTGELFF. As DNA, the CDR3 is TGTGCCAGCAGCTTAAGGGACAAAAACACCGGGGAGCTGTTTTTT.

As DNA, the CDR3 is TGTGCCAGCAGCATCCGACAGGGGGCCACTGAAAAACTGTTTTTT. It codes for CASSIRQGATEKLFF. The chain uses TRBV28 and TRBJ1-4; 10 bases line up with TRBD1. The CDR3 has 15 amino acids. Germline V CDR1 and CDR2: MDHEN, SYDVKM. The ends lost 6 bases at V and 7 bases at J; junction bases unmatched: 8. Looking up the rest from reference TRBV28 and TRBJ1-4 gives the full variable domain: DVKVTQSSRYLVKRTGEKVFLECVQDMDHENMFWYRQDPGLGLRLIYFSYDVKMKEKGDIPEGYSVSREKKERFSLILESASTNQTSMYLCASSIRQGATEKLFFGSGTQLSVL.

V and J are TRBV21-1 and TRBJ1-5; TRBD1, the table's D call, lacks a check against the DNA. TRBV21-1 is a documented pseudogene. The CDR3 has 20 amino acids. CDR3 DNA: TGTGCCAGCAACCCCAGGGGGGACAGGTTTCCCTCGAGGGGCAATCAGCCCCAGCATTTT. Protein product: CASNPRGDRFPSRGNQPQHF.

This chain links TRBV7-2 with TRBJ2-1; 10 bases are a match to TRBD2. The ends lost 5 bases at V and 8 bases at J; junction bases unmatched: 9. CDR3 length: 15 residues. Germline V gene lookup returns CDR1 SGHTA and CDR2 FQGNSA. The chain's CDR3 is CASSLGLAVVDEQFF. The CDR3 DNA follows: TGTGCCAGCAGCCTCGGACTAGCGGTTGTGGATGAGCAGTTCTTC. The whole variable domain, remainder taken from reference TRBV7-2 and TRBJ2-1, is GAGVSQSPSNKVTEKGKDVELRCDPISGHTALYWYRQSLGQGLEFLIYFQGNSAPDKSGLPSDRFSAERTGGSVSTLTIQRTQQEDSAVYLCASSLGLAVVDEQFFGPGTRLTVL.

This chain uses TRBV5-1 with TRBJ1-4, with TRBD1 matching over 7 bases. Germline CDR1 reads SGHRS; CDR2 reads YFSETQ. The CDR3 spans 16 residues. Trimming at V came to 4 bases and at J to 0 bases, leaving 6 bases not matched to a gene. The CDR3 is CASSRDRTATNEKLFF. The CDR3 DNA reads as TGCGCCAGCAGCAGGGACAGAACTGCAACTAATGAAAAACTGTTTTTT.